This T cell receptor (beta chain) was documented in a study of breast tumors, draining lymph nodes, adjacent tissues. General study findings and limits: Tumors had less TCR diversity than lymph nodes, more than nontumor tissue.

A few counts support this clonotype. Its antigen is unidentified. Given a much more abundant clone one base away, this may be a read error. V was pared by 3 bases and J by 6 bases, with 8 bases of the junction left unmatched. CDR1 and CDR2 from the germline V gene are DFQATT and SNEGSKA (reference sequence). There are 14 residues in the CDR3. A single record per CDR3 protein comes from TCRdb applying MiXCR to the multiplex PCR reads. There are 150,000 to 200,000 distinct CDR3 sequences in the sample; roughly 35% occur only once, and more than 3.5% lies in the top ten. Axillary draining lymph nodes of breast cancer patients supplied the node samples.

Sequenced: axillary lymph node tissue. The receptor was isolated from a female donor with breast cancer. Some clones in this sample may be carry-over from other donors' samples. The chain carries TRBV20-1 and TRBJ2-7, with TRBD2 matching 10 bases. The CDR3 here is CSASEREGRSEQYF. The CDR3 DNA reads TGCAGTGCTAGCGAGCGGGAGGGCCGATCCGAGCAGTACTTC.